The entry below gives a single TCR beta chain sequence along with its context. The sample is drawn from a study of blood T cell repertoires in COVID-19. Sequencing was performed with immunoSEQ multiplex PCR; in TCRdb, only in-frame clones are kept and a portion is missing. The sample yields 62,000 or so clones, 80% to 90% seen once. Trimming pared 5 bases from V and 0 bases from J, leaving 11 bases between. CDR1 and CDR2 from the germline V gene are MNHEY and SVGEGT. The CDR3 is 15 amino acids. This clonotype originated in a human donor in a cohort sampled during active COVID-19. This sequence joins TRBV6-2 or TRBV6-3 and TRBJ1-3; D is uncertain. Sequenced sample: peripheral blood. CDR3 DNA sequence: TGTGCCAGCAGTCTGGCGGGCTCCTCTGGAAACACCATATATTTT. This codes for CASSLAGSSGNTIYF.